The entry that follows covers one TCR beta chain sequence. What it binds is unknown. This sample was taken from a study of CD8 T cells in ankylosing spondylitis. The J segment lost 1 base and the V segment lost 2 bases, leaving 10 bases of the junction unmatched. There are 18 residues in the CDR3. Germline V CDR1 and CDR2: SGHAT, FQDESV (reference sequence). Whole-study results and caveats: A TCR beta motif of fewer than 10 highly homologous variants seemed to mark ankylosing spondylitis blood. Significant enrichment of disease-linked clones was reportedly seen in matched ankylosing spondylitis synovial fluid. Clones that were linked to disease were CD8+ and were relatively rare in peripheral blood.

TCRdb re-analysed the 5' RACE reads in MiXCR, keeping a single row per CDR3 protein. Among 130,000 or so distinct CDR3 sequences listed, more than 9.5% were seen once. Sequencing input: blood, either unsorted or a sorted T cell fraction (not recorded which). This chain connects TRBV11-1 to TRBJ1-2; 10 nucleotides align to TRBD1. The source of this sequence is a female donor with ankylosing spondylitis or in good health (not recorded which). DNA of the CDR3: TGTGCCAGCAGCTTATTCCGGGACAGGGGAAACCATAACTATGGCTACACCTTC. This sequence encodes CASSLFRDRGNHNYGYTF. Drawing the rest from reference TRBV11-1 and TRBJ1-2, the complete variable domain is EAEVAQSPRYKITEKSQAVAFWCDPISGHATLYWYRQILGQGPELLVQFQDESVVDDSQLPKDRFSAERLKGVDSTLKIQPAELGDSAMYLCASSLFRDRGNHNYGYTFGSGTRLTVV.